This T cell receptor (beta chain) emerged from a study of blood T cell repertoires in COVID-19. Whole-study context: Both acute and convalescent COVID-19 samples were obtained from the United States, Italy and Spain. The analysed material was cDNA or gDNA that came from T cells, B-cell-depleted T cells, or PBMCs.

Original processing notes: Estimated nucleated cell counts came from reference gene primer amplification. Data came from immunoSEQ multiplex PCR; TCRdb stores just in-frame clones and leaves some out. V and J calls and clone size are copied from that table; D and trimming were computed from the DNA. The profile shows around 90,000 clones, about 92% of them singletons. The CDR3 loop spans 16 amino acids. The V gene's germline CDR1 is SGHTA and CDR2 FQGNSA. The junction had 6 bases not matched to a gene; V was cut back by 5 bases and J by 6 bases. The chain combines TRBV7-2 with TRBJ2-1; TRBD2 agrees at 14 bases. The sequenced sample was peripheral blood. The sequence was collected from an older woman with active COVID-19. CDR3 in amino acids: CASSLRTSGGFNEQFF. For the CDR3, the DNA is TGTGCCAGCAGCCTGAGGACTAGCGGGGGGTTCAATGAGCAGTTCTTC.